Sequencing of this T cell receptor beta chain was carried out in a study of cytomegalovirus exposure and HLA in healthy donors. The overall study: In a previous analysis, approximately 110 million unique TCR beta sequences were found from 150 million to 200 million T cells.

Healthy bone marrow donors formed the donor group. Germline loops: CDR1 MGHRA, CDR2 YSYEKL. V gave up 1 base and J gave up 3 bases, with 9 bases separating them. This CDR3 contains 15 residues. Study conclusions and caveats: Cytomegalovirus association was listed for around 180 TCR beta chains.

The PCR made use of 60 Vbeta and 13 Jbeta primers. Profiling relied on immunoSEQ multiplex PCR, and the TCRdb table lists in-frame clones only, not all of them. The sample holds about 100,000 clones, 73% seen once. Remarks on this clone: What it recognizes is unknown.

This sequence originates from a middle-aged man in good health and CMV-seronegative. The V and J genes are TRBV4-1 and TRBJ1-4; no clear D. The sequencing input was PBMCs. The chain's CDR3 is CASSQGPGANEKLFF. The DNA for the CDR3 is TGCGCCAGCAGCCAAGGCCCCGGGGCTAATGAAAAACTGTTTTTT.